The 24 T cell receptor beta chains listed next were all sequenced from one sample in a study of T cell clonotyping in hematopoietic cell transplantation. Profiling relied on immunoSEQ multiplex PCR, and the TCRdb table lists in-frame clones only, not all of them. The sample comprises approximately 44,000 clones, 94% of which are singletons, and over 0.65% rests with the top ten. The sequencing input was peripheral blood mononuclear cells. The source is a woman aged 50 to 60 in good health. Some clones in this sample may be carry-over from other donors' samples.

This clone has a handful of counts. This sequence joins TRBV27 and TRBJ2-1; the match to TRBD2 covers 8 bases. This CDR3 comprises 14 residues. Germline CDR1 MNHEY, CDR2 SMNVEV (reference sequence). Unmatched junction bases numbered 3, after V lost 2 bases and J lost 6 bases. The CDR3 loop reads CASSLSAGGNEQFF. The CDR3 DNA follows: TGTGCCAGCAGTTTAAGTGCGGGGGGCAATGAGCAGTTCTTC.

CDR3 DNA sequence: TGTGCCAGTTCCTCGGATACTAGCACAGATACGCAGTATTTT. Amino acid sequence: CASSSDTSTDTQYF. The rearrangement links TRBV19 to TRBJ2-3, with D hard to call. CDR3 length: 14 amino acids. In germline, CDR1 is LNHDA, CDR2 SQIVND (reference sequence). Deletions cut 8 bases from V and 0 bases from J, with 12 bases between.

The CDR3 loop is CASNNSTDTQYF. CDR3 nucleotide sequence: TGTGCCAGCAATAACAGCACAGATACGCAGTATTTT. The chain links TRBV7-6 to TRBJ2-3; D remains unclear. Trimming removed 7 bases from V and 0 bases from J, with 5 bases in between. This CDR3 has 12 residues. Germline V CDR1 and CDR2: SGHVS, FNYEAQ.

CDR3 residues: CASSARDRGEGYTF. The CDR3 nucleotides are TGTGCCAGCAGTGCCCGGGACAGGGGAGAAGGCTACACCTTC. The rearrangement joins TRBV25-1 to TRBJ1-2; 10 bases fit TRBD1. V was clipped by 4 bases and J by 8 bases; unmatched bases: 7. The CDR3 runs to 14 residues. Germline CDR1 reads MGHDK; CDR2 reads SYGVNS.

This clone was counted between two and nine times. The chain joins TRBV5-1 to TRBJ1-1; D uncertain. Per germline, CDR1 SGHRS and CDR2 YFSETQ. The CDR3 contains 15 residues. V lost 0 bases and J 4 bases, leaving 13 bases between the germline ends. CDR3 sequence reads: CASSLDAGLGTEAFF. The CDR3 DNA reads TGCGCCAGCAGCTTGGATGCGGGGTTGGGCACTGAAGCTTTCTTT.

Only one count was recorded for this clone. The J gene is TRBJ2-1, the V gene TRBV6-1; 9 bases align to TRBD1. The CDR3 length is 13 residues. The germline CDR1 and CDR2 sequences are MNHNS and SASEGT. V lost 8 bases, J lost 9 bases, and 8 bases stayed unmatched. In nucleotides, the CDR3 is TGTGCCAGCGGGCTAACGGGACAGGGTGAGCAGTTCTTC. This sequence encodes CASGLTGQGEQFF.

The chain uses TRBV28 and TRBJ1-1; perhaps TRBD1 as D (6 bases). Trimming shortened V by 4 bases and J by 5 bases, and 14 bases separated the two germline ends. This CDR3 spans 14 amino acids. Germline CDR1 MDHEN, CDR2 SYDVKM. CDR3 DNA sequence: TGTGCCAGCAGTTCCCTCAGGGGCGGTACTGAAGCTTTCTTT. Its protein product is CASSSLRGGTEAFF.

The rearrangement uses TRBV7-2 and TRBJ2-3; D remains unclear. The CDR3 sequence is 13 residues long. Germline V lookup: CDR1 SGHTA, CDR2 FQGNSA. Trimming cost V 5 bases and J 0 bases, with 6 bases left between them. The CDR3 here is CASSIPSTDTQYF. In DNA form, the CDR3 reads TGTGCCAGCAGCATCCCTAGCACAGATACGCAGTATTTT.

The rearrangement joins TRBV7-2 to TRBJ2-5, with TRBD2 matching over 9 bases. V lost 2 bases, J lost 5 bases, and 9 bases stayed unmatched. The CDR3 runs to 16 residues. Germline CDR1 SGHTA, CDR2 FQGNSA. In nucleotides, the CDR3 is TGTGCCAGCAGCTTATCTAGCGGGATCGGAGAGGAGACCCAGTACTTC. Translation gives CASSLSSGIGEETQYF. The entire variable domain, with the rest obtained from reference TRBV7-2 and TRBJ2-5, is as follows: GAGVSQSPSNKVTEKGKDVELRCDPISGHTALYWYRQSLGQGLEFLIYFQGNSAPDKSGLPSDRFSAERTGGSVSTLTIQRTQQEDSAVYLCASSLSSGIGEETQYFGPGTRLLVL.

J is TRBJ1-6 and V is TRBV5-1, with TRBD1 matching over 7 bases. The J segment lost 7 bases and the V segment lost 2 bases, leaving 12 bases of the junction unmatched. Per germline, CDR1 SGHRS and CDR2 YFSETQ. This CDR3 spans 17 amino acids. Here the CDR3 DNA reads TGCGCCAGCAGCTTCGCACTAACCGGGACAGAAAATTCACCCCTCCACTTT. This codes for CASSFALTGTENSPLHF. The full variable domain, rest sourced from reference TRBV5-1 and TRBJ1-6, is KAGVTQTPRYLIKTRGQQVTLSCSPISGHRSVSWYQQTPGQGLQFLFEYFSETQRNKGNFPGRFSGRQFSNSRSEMNVSTLELGDSALYLCASSFALTGTENSPLHFGNGTRLTVT.

The chain recombines TRBV11-3 with TRBJ2-3, with 9 bases matching TRBD2. Germline CDR1 and CDR2: SGHNT and YENEEA. J lost 4 bases, V lost 2 bases, and 4 bases had no gene match. This CDR3 region has 15 residues. In DNA form, the CDR3 reads TGTGCCAGCAGCTTACGGCTAGCGGGGTCAGATACGCAGTATTTT. Residues: CASSLRLAGSDTQYF.

The chain carries TRBV5-1 and TRBJ2-3; TRBD2 aligns across 8 bases. The junction had 4 bases not matched to a gene; V was cut back by 2 bases and J by 5 bases. CDR1 SGHRS and CDR2 YFSETQ come from the germline V gene. There are 14 residues in the CDR3. The CDR3 DNA reads as TGCGCCAGCAGCTTCCCAGCGGGGGTAGATACGCAGTATTTT. Its protein is CASSFPAGVDTQYF.

A single count supports this clone. The CDR3 DNA follows: TGCAGTGCAGGGGCATGGTATGAGGACACCTTC. This encodes CSAGAWYEDTF. This rearrangement joins TRBV20-1 to TRBJ1-2, with D possibly matching TRBD1 (5 bases). The germline V and J ends were trimmed by 6 bases and 12 bases, with 17 bases remaining between them. The CDR3 loop spans 11 amino acids. Germline V lookup: CDR1 DFQATT, CDR2 SNEGSKA (reference sequence).

The chain couples TRBV6-6 to TRBJ1-4, with D tentatively TRBD1 (5 bases). The length of the CDR3 is 13 residues. V lost 9 bases and J 7 bases, leaving 15 bases between the germline ends. Germline loops: CDR1 MNHNY, CDR2 SVGAGI (reference sequence). Here the CDR3 reads CASRDGGGEKLFF. CDR3 bases: TGTGCCAGTCGGGACGGTGGCGGTGAAAAACTGTTTTTT.

This clone showed up just a few times. This chain joins TRBV11-3 and TRBJ2-5, with 8 bases matching TRBD1. Per germline, CDR1 SGHNT and CDR2 YENEEA. With 1 base clipped from V and 4 bases from J, the junction kept 5 bases outside the gene matches. This CDR3 is 15 amino acids long. The chain's CDR3 is CASSLGGQGRETQYF. As DNA, the CDR3 is TGTGCCAGCAGCTTAGGAGGACAGGGAAGAGAGACCCAGTACTTC.

The rearrangement uses TRBV19 and TRBJ1-2; D call uncertain. The CDR3 length is 12 residues. Trimming shortened V by 5 bases and J by 8 bases, and 12 bases separated the two germline ends. Per germline, CDR1 LNHDA and CDR2 SQIVND (reference sequence). CDR3 loop: CASSSSFQGYTF. DNA of the CDR3: TGTGCCAGTAGTTCCTCATTTCAGGGCTACACCTTC.

The chain uses TRBV7-2 and TRBJ2-7, with D perhaps matching TRBD1 (6 bases). V was shortened by 6 bases and J by 4 bases, with 22 bases between the two germline ends. The germline V gene has CDR1 SGHTA and CDR2 FQGNSA. CDR3 size: 16 residues. This chain's CDR3 is CASRAPSGDPSYEQYF. The CDR3 nucleotides read TGTGCCAGCAGGGCCCCCTCAGGGGACCCGTCTTACGAGCAGTACTTC.

V gene TRBV29-1 combines with J gene TRBJ1-2; TRBD1 matches 9 bases. Germline assignment: CDR1 SQVTM and CDR2 ANQGSEA. The CDR3 is 12 amino acids. V was clipped by 7 bases and J by 8 bases; unmatched bases: 8. In DNA form, the CDR3 reads TGCAGCGGCGGGGACAGGGATAGCGGCTACACCTTC. Translating gives CSGGDRDSGYTF.

The chain is built from TRBV6-1 and TRBJ1-4, with a possible D match to TRBD1 (5 bases). Trimming stripped 8 bases from V and 4 bases from J, with 11 bases between. Germline V gene lookup returns CDR1 MNHNS and CDR2 SASEGT. CDR3 length: 13 amino acids. The CDR3 is CASEGRINEKLFF. The CDR3 DNA is TGTGCCAGCGAGGGACGGATTAATGAAAAACTGTTTTTT.

The chain is built from TRBV25-1 and TRBJ2-1; 9 bases line up with TRBD1. Germline CDR1 and CDR2: MGHDK and SYGVNS. The CDR3 length is 14 residues. V lost 7 bases to trimming and J lost 7 bases; unmatched junction nucleotides: 8. The CDR3 nucleotides are TGTGCCAGCATACCGGGACAGGGATCGAATGAGCAGTTCTTC. This encodes CASIPGQGSNEQFF.

The V and J genes are TRBV5-5 and TRBJ1-1; D uncertain. CDR3 length equals 15 residues. CDR1 and CDR2 (germline): SGHKS, YYEKEE (reference sequence). V lost 5 bases, J lost 3 bases, and 17 bases lay in between. The CDR3 region is CASSLRDPGDTEAFF. CDR3 DNA sequence: TGTGCCAGCAGTCTCCGGGATCCTGGGGACACTGAAGCTTTCTTT.

The chain combines TRBV2 with TRBJ1-1; D is perhaps TRBD1 (6 bases). Germline CDR1 reads SNHLY; CDR2 reads FYNNEI. The CDR3 consists of 15 residues. V lost 2 bases and J lost 4, with 14 bases in between. The CDR3 reads CASSERVQGGTEAFF. CDR3 DNA sequence: TGTGCCAGCAGTGAAAGGGTACAGGGAGGCACTGAAGCTTTCTTT.

The chain combines TRBV13 with TRBJ1-4; D is ambiguous. V was cut by 3 bases and J by 0 bases, with 5 bases left in between. CDR1 and CDR2 (germline): PRHDT, FYEKMQ (reference sequence). The CDR3 is made up of 14 amino acids. The DNA for the CDR3 is TGTGCCAGCAGCTTCGCAGCAACTAATGAAAAACTGTTTTTT. It encodes CASSFAATNEKLFF.

The chain recombines TRBV5-1 with TRBJ2-1; the D is unclear. The CDR3 covers 14 residues. The germline V gene encodes CDR1 SGHRS and CDR2 YFSETQ. V was trimmed by 5 bases and J by 0 bases, leaving 9 bases between them. The CDR3 is CASRPEPSYNEQFF. In DNA, the CDR3 is TGCGCCAGCAGACCCGAGCCCTCCTACAATGAGCAGTTCTTC.